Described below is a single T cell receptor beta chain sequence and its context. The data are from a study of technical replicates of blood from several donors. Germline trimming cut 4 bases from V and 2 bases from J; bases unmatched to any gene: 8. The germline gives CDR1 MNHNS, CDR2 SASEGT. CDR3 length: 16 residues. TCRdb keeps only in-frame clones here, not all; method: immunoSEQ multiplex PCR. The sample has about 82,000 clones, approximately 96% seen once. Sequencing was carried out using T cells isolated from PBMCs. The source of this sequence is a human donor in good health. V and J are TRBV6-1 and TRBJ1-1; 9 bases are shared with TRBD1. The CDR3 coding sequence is TGTGCCAGCAGTGGGCGGGACAGGGAAGCCAACACTGAAGCTTTCTTT. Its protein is CASSGRDREANTEAFF.